The following is a TCR beta chain sequence with its context. The clone's antigen remains unknown. Per-base qualities were not stored, and no clone one base away is much larger. Sample time point, as interpreted from the label and publication: cycle 4 day 1 (C4D1), after 6 weeks of nivolumab. Every trial patient had relapsed after autologous stem cell transplantation, and cohorts A, B and C differed in prior brentuximab vedotin exposure. The trial cohort included around 60 patients with relapsed/refractory classical Hodgkin lymphoma, and each patient had a best overall response of complete response, partial response or progressive disease. Single-agent nivolumab was administered to trial patients in the multi-cohort phase II CheckMate 205 trial. An independent review committee assessed best overall response using the 2007 International Working Group response criteria. PBMCs from the trial were collected at three points: immediately before nivolumab initiation (C1D1), and during therapy at cycle 2 day 1 and cycle 4 day 1. Peripheral blood was collected in 8 mL Vacutainer Cell Preparation Tubes, from which PBMCs were isolated by centrifugation and then cryopreserved.

This specimen comes from a study of PD-1 blockade in classical Hodgkin lymphoma (dated by TCRdb to 2018 to 2021). Regarding the research as a whole: Nivolumab dosing was 3 mg/kg intravenously every 2 weeks, continuing until either disease progression or unacceptable toxicity. The study used CyTOF and TCR beta sequencing to define a peripheral blood immune signature of response to PD-1 blockade in classical Hodgkin lymphoma.

Summary of the overall study and its limitations: Baseline diversity similar to that of newly diagnosed patients was observed in trial patients achieving complete response, whereas significantly lower diversity was observed in partial responders and progressors. Only a single clinical trial cohort was studied, and what caused the repertoire differences, possibly disease activity or prior therapy, remained undefined. Lower diversity was seen in patients whose nivolumab began less than 1 year after ASCT, and these patients were left out of later analyses so that immune reconstitution would not confound the results. Baseline TCR diversity was reported as lower in newly diagnosed patients than in healthy donors, and lower still in relapsed/refractory patients. By C4D1, a significant rise was seen in CD4+ TCR diversity but not in CD8+ TCR diversity (p=0.0027 vs p=0.16), and the rise was most apparent among complete responders (p=0.02).

The Qiagen DNeasy kit was used to extract genomic DNA from unsorted PBMCs and from the negatively selected CD4+ and CD8+ fractions. TCR beta CDR3 regions were amplified by immunoSEQ multiplex PCR using primers annealing to V and J segments. A synthetic immune receptor repertoire was used to minimize amplification bias, and any remaining bias was removed computationally after sequencing. Concerning the study's data processing: Custom Python scripts were used to quantify repertoire diversity as the Shannon entropy index. The unsorted, CD4+ and CD8+ repertoires were each analyzed separately, with the exception of combined analyses, where CD4+ and CD8+ sequences were merged in silico. A clone counted as expanded when the clone's frequency after treatment rose at least 2-fold relative to C1D1, and clones undetected at baseline were given a pseudocount of 0.5. Clones with 0 or 1 copy at C1D1 were classified as singleton clones, and clones with 2 or more copies were classified as non-singleton clones. Clones expanded in unsorted samples were annotated as CD4+, CD8+ or unknown by matching protein sequences in sorted samples from the same patient. Wilcoxon tests on paired samples were used to test diversity changes from C1D1 to C4D1. The table comes from immuneACCESS by way of TCRdb, which keeps in-frame sequences with V and J called. Part of the clones is missing from these tables; in studies checked, under half for an unresolved V gene and the rest for unknown reasons. V, J and clone size derive from that table, while D and trimming were established from the DNA sequence. Within this sample are roughly 41,000 clones, with approximately 71% of them counted one time only. The ten most abundant clones make up about 2.6% of the sample.

Sequenced material: peripheral blood mononuclear cells (PBMCs), taken before the fourth cycle of nivolumab. The sequence was collected from a human donor with classical Hodgkin lymphoma.

The sequenced DNA is TGTGCCAGCAGTGAAGACAGGGGCGTCACAGATACGCAGTATTTT. Its translation reads: CASSEDRGVTDTQYF. The chain uses TRBV6-1 and TRBJ2-3; TRBD1 fits 7 bases in the junction. V is cut back by 1 base and J by 2 bases, with 3 bases in the junction unmatched. The CDR3, cysteine through phenylalanine, is 15 amino acids long. Only the CDR3 portion is preserved as DNA: 45 bases, with reading frame beginning at the first base. The germline V gene gives CDR1 as MNHNS and CDR2 as SASEGT.